This T cell receptor (beta chain) emerged from a study of human T cells and chemical hapten exposure. Time point in this sample: healthy volunteer bleed at 6 weeks. Unfractionated whole blood was the source of the extracted total RNA. This clonotype has more than one count but fewer than ten. Antigen specificity is unknown. Within the library, unique molecular identifiers were attached to each individual cDNA molecule. In the authors' workflow: A per-sample median of around 100,000 TCRs was observed, with a range of about 20,000 to 750,000. TCRdb independently ran MiXCR on the RACE reads; one entry per CDR3 protein. TCRdb, not the authors, supplied the V and J calls. Of about 65,000 distinct CDR3 sequences in the sample, around 6.5% were seen once. Findings and limits, study-wide: The study found that DPC sensitization did not change TCRs above 1 in 1000 frequency.

The sequence was collected from a female donor in good health. Some clones in this sample may be carry-over from other donors' samples. Specimen: whole blood.

CDR3 bases: TGTGCCAGCAGCCCCACCGGGACAGAAAACACTGAAGCTTTCTTT. Translation: CASSPTGTENTEAFF. This chain links TRBV11-2 with TRBJ1-1; 7 bases are shared with TRBD1. In germline, CDR1 is SGHAT, CDR2 FQNNGV. The CDR3 consists of 15 residues. V lost 5 bases, J lost 2 bases, and 8 bases stayed unmatched.